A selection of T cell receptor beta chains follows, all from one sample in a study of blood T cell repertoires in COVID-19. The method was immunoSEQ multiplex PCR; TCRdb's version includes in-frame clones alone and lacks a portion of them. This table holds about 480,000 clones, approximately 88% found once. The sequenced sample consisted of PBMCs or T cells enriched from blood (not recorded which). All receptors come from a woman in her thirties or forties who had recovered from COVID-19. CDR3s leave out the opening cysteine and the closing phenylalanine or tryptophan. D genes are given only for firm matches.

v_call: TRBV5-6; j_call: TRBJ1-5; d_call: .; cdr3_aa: ASSLGQYNQPQH
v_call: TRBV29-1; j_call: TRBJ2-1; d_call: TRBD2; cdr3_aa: SVVPTSGRGGPSYNEQF
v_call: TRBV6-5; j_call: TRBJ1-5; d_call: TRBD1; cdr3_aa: ATGERNNQPQH
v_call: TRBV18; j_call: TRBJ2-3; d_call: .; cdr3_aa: ASSPPNREGTDTQY
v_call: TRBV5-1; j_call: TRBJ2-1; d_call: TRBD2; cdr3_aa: ASSLAGEGYNEQF
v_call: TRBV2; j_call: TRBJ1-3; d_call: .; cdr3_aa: ASSEGGGSLD
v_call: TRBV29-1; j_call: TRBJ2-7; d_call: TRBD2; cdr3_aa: SVFGTSGTSEEGYEQY
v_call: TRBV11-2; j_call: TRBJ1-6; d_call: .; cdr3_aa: ASSTERGYNSPLH
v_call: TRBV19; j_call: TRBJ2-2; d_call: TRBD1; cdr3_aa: ASSIGQGTPGELF
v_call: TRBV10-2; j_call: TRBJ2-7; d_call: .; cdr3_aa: ASSETERRGSYEQY
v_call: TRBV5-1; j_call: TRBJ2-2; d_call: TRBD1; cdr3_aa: ASSLVHTGDTGELF
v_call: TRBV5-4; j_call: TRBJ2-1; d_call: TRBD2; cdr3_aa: ASSSPASGRSHEQF
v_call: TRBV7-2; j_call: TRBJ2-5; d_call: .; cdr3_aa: ASSLYGGIGETQY
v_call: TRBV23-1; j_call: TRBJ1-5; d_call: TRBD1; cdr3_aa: ASGHRDRACQPQH
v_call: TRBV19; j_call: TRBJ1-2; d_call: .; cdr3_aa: ASNYYGYT
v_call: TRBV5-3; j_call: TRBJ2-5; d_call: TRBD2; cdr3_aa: ARSLPSGRRQETQY
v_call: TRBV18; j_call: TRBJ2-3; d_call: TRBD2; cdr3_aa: ASSRREGRTDTQY
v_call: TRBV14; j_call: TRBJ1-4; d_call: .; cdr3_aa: ASSQPDSWNEKLF
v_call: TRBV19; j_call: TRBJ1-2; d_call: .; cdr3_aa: ASSRTEGNSNYGYT
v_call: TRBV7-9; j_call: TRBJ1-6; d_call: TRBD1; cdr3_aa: ASSPWTGESPLH
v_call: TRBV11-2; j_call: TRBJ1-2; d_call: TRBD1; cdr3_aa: ASSLTQGANYGYT
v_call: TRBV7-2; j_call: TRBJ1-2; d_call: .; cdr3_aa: ASSLPQGYGYT
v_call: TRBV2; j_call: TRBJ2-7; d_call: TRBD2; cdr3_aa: ASRREGYFYEQY
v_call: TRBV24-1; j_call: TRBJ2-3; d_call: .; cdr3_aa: ATSPRGDTQY
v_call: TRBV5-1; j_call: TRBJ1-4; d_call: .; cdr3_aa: ASSLVMGAREKLF
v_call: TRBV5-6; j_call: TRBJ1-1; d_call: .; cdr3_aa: ASSTGDTEAF
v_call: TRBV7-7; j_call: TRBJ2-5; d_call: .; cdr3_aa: ASSPLTGDQETQY
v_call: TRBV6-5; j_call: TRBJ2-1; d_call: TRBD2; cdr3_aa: ASSWGEGLIYEQF
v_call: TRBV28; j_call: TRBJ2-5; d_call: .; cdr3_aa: ASTVDYQETQY
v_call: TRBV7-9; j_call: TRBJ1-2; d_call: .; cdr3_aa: ASSLAGTGYGYT
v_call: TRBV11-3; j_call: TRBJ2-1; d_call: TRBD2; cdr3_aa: ASSLYLAGGRF
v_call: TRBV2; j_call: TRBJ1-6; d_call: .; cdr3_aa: ASNPGGASNSPLH
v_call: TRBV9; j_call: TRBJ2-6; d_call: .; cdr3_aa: ASSVLGAGANVLT
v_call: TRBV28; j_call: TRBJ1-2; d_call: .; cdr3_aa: ASSFGGGPT
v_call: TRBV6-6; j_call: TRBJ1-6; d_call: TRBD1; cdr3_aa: ASLRGPLNNSPLH
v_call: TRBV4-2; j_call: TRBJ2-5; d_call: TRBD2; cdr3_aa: ASSQSSGTSGQETQY
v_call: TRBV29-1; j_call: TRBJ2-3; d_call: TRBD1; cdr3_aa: SVEQGRTDTQY
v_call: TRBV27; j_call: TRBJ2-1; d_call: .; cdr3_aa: ASSLPGVGYNEQF
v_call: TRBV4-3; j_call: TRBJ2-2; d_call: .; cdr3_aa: ASSQGATSNTGELF
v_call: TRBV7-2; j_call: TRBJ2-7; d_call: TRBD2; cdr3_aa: ASSLLAGGYEQY
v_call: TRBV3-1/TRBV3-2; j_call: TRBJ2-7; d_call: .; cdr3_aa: ASSRTEAGEQY
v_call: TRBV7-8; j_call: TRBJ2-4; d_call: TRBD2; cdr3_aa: ASSLYTAGDKNIQY
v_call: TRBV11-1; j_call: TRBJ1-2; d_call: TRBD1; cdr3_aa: ASSLSTGVNYGYT
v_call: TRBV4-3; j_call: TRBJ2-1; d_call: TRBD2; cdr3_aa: ASSQAGLADYNEQF
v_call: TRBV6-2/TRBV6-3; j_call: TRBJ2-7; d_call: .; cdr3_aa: ASSYSPFRGTYEQY
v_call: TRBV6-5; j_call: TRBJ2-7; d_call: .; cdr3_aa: ASAGARGYEQY
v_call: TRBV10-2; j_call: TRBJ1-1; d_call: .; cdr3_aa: ASRAGTEAF
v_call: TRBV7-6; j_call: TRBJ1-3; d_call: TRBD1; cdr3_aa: ASSPRGVQDPNSGNTIY
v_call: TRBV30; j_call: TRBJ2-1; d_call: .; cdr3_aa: AWSSRPGVTQGSSYNEQF
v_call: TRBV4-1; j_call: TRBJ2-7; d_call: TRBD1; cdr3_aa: ASSQDPRDRGQYEQY
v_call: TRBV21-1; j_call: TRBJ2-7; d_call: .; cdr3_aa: ASSFTGTGVSYEQY
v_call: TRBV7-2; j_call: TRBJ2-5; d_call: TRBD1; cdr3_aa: ASSSPTGGAKTQY
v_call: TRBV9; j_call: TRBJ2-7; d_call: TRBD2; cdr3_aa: ASSPPGGIWNEQY
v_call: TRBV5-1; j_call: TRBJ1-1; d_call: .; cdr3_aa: ASSFGGASAF
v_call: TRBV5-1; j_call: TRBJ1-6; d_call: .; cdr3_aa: ASSLAFRGFYNSPLH